One and the same sample provided the 3 T cell receptor beta chains below, sequenced in a study of CD8 T cells in Susac syndrome. The RNA input was about 0.5 to 1 ug, and it was reverse transcribed with random hexamers. MiXCR, run by TCRdb on the immunoSEQ multiplex PCR reads, gives a single entry per CDR3 protein. This sample has 150,000 to 200,000 distinct CDR3 sequences, with just under 95% found just once. Material for sequencing was CD4+ T cells from PBMCs. The receptors stem from a human donor in good health.

The chain recombines TRBV28 with TRBJ2-7; TRBD1 aligns across 7 bases. This CDR3 is built from 14 residues. Trimming took 2 bases from V and 3 from J; bases not matched to a gene: 4. Germline CDR1 is MDHEN and CDR2 is SYDVKM. CDR3 sequence: CASSLGTVFYEQYF. In DNA, the CDR3 is TGTGCCAGCAGTTTAGGGACAGTATTCTACGAGCAGTACTTC.

The chain uses TRBV30 and TRBJ1-5; 9 nucleotides align to TRBD1. Germline trimming cut 1 base from V and 2 bases from J; bases unmatched to any gene: 6. CDR3 length: 16 amino acids. CDR1 is GTSNPN and CDR2 is SVGIG in the germline V gene (reference sequence). The CDR3 loop reads CAWSGTGDTGNQPQHF. The CDR3 region has the DNA TGTGCCTGGAGTGGGACAGGGGATACCGGCAATCAGCCCCAGCATTTT.

This clonotype has only one observation. The CDR3 loop reads CSADRVRGETQYF. CDR3 nucleotide sequence: TGCAGCGCCGACAGGGTACGAGGAGAGACCCAGTACTTC. This chain links TRBV29-1 with TRBJ2-5; 7 positions match TRBD1. Trimming at V came to 7 bases and at J to 4 bases, leaving 9 bases not matched to a gene. The CDR3 runs 13 residues. Germline V lookup: CDR1 SQVTM, CDR2 ANQGSEA.